This TCR beta chain is drawn from a study of cytomegalovirus exposure and HLA in healthy donors. Study-wide results and limits: Researchers catalogued over 150 TCR beta chains as cytomegalovirus-associated. The classifier reportedly diagnosed cytomegalovirus status with high specificity and sensitivity.

Primers for the PCR totalled 60 Vbeta and 13 Jbeta. In the source study's methods: Later reanalysis found 75 million to 95 million unique TCR beta chains, roughly 10 million of them shared. The method was immunoSEQ multiplex PCR; TCRdb's version includes in-frame clones alone and lacks a portion of them. V, J and clone size were drawn from that table, and D and trimming were deduced from the DNA. This table has roughly 150,000 clones, 75% to 90% appearing once. Concerning this clone: The antigen remains undetermined.

The sequenced material came from PBMCs. The source is a woman younger than 35 in good health and CMV-seronegative.

CDR3 nucleotides: TGTGCCAGCAGACCCCTAGCGGGACACACCGGGGAGCTGTTTTTT. The encoded protein is CASRPLAGHTGELFF. The rearrangement joins TRBV2 to TRBJ2-2; 9 nucleotides line up with TRBD2. V lost 6 bases to trimming and J lost 3 bases; unmatched junction nucleotides: 5. The CDR3 extends over 15 amino acids. CDR1 is SNHLY and CDR2 is FYNNEI in the germline V gene. The full variable domain, rest sourced from reference TRBV2 and TRBJ2-2, is EPEVTQTPSHQVTQMGQEVILRCVPISNHLYFYWYRQILGQKVEFLVSFYNNEISEKSEIFDDQFSVERPDGSNFTLKIRSTKLEDSAMYFCASRPLAGHTGELFFGEGSRLTVL.